The T cell receptor beta chain under discussion was sequenced for a study of PD-L1 blockade in urothelial cancer. Study summary: Previous chemotherapy exposure amounted to 0 to 3 regimens for patients. T cells numbered a median of roughly 150,000 in the blood samples.

CDR3 length: 15 residues. After removal of 3 bases from V and 2 bases from J, the junction contained 5 bases not matched to a gene. Germline lookup yields CDR1 SGDLS and CDR2 YYNGEE. Time point reported: pretreatment peripheral blood. Sample numbers ranged from 1 to 8 per patient, encompassing pretreatment and on-treatment collections. The templates were synthetic TCR analogs, and they were spiked into each PCR. Some clones are missing from TCRdb's copy, which holds only in-frame ones; the method was immunoSEQ multiplex PCR. The sample lists 70,000 or so clones, 85% to 90% seen once, with approximately 4.5% in the top ten.

The sequences come from PBMCs, collected around atezolizumab (anti-PD-L1) treatment. The chain carries TRBV9 and TRBJ2-1; 7 nucleotides match TRBD1. The source of this sequence is an older man with urothelial cancer. The CDR3 nucleotides read TGTGCCAGCAGCGCTTCCGGGACAGCCTACAATGAGCAGTTCTTC. Encoded protein: CASSASGTAYNEQFF.